The rows below give T cell receptor beta chains drawn from one sample of a study of cytomegalovirus exposure and HLA in healthy donors. TCRdb's copy holds only in-frame clones and misses some; the assay was immunoSEQ multiplex PCR. The repertoire consists of 120,000 to 150,000 clones, with 60% to 85% occurring once and the leading ten covering more than 10%. The material sequenced was PBMCs. The origin of the receptors is a man aged 35 to 55 in good health and CMV-seropositive. The CDR3 runs from the conserved cysteine through the conserved F or W. A D gene is named only where the DNA matches it firmly. Size tells how often a clone was seen (once, few, many) or the class of an expanded clone, and some rows leave it out.

D,J,V,size,CDR3,DNA
TRBD1,TRBJ1-6,TRBV6-6,NA,CASSSLDRGNSPLHF,TGTGCCAGCAGTTCCCTTGACAGGGGTAATTCACCCCTCCACTTT
TRBD2,TRBJ2-5,TRBV6-1,once,CASSEGVGGFQETQYF,TGTGCCAGCAGTGAGGGTGTCGGGGGGTTCCAAGAGACCCAGTACTTC
NA,TRBJ1-2,TRBV5-4,NA,CASSWGPLGYTF,TGTGCCAGCAGCTGGGGGCCCCTTGGCTACACCTTC
TRBD1,TRBJ2-7,TRBV19,NA,CASGSQGASYEQYF,TGTGCCAGTGGGTCCCAGGGGGCGTCCTACGAGCAGTACTTC
TRBD1,TRBJ2-7,TRBV19,NA,CASSPTGQGYEQYF,TGTGCCAGTAGTCCTACAGGACAGGGTTACGAGCAGTACTTC
TRBD2,TRBJ2-3,TRBV4-3,NA,CASSQGRPLAGSTQYF,TGCGCCAGCAGCCAAGGGAGGCCACTAGCGGGAAGTACGCAGTATTTT
NA,TRBJ2-4,TRBV4-1,few,CASSQDPPMSLKNIQYF,TGCGCCAGCAGCCAAGACCCCCCTATGAGCCTAAAAAACATTCAGTACTTC
TRBD1,TRBJ2-1,TRBV5-1,NA,CASSFGQGAYNEQFF,TGCGCCAGCAGCTTCGGGCAGGGGGCCTACAATGAGCAGTTCTTC
NA,TRBJ1-5,TRBV28,NA,CASSLFATPGQGGFRVQPQHF,TGTGCCAGCAGTTTATTCGCCACTCCGGGACAAGGAGGATTCCGGGTCCAGCCCCAGCATTTT
TRBD2,TRBJ2-5,TRBV12-5,NA,CASGTERTSGQETQYF,TGTGCTAGTGGAACTGAACGGACTAGCGGCCAAGAGACCCAGTACTTC
NA,TRBJ1-2,TRBV2,NA,CASSDGLNDYGYTF,TGTGCCAGCAGTGATGGGCTGAATGACTATGGCTACACCTTC
NA,TRBJ2-3,TRBV18,NA,CASSPESGTDTQYF,TGTGCCAGCTCACCGGAGAGCGGCACAGATACGCAGTATTTT
TRBD2,TRBJ2-1,TRBV5-4,NA,CASSLKGTSRYNEQFF,TGTGCCAGCAGCTTGAAAGGGACTAGCCGTTACAATGAGCAGTTCTTC
TRBD2,TRBJ2-7,TRBV19,NA,CASSAGLAGDLYEQYF,TGTGCCAGTAGCGCCGGACTAGCGGGCGACCTCTACGAGCAGTACTTC
TRBD2,TRBJ2-7,TRBV9,NA,CASSPGGIAGGGEQYF,TGTGCCAGCAGCCCAGGGGGAATAGCGGGAGGGGGGGAGCAGTACTTC
TRBD2,TRBJ2-1,TRBV6-5,NA,CASSYMGLAELRFF,TGTGCCAGCAGTTACATGGGCCTAGCGGAGCTCAGGTTCTTC
TRBD1,TRBJ1-2,TRBV10-3,NA,CAISMGQGANGYTF,TGTGCCATCAGCATGGGACAGGGGGCGAATGGCTACACCTTC
TRBD1,TRBJ1-1,TRBV29-1,NA,CSVEGKTGGAAFF,TGCAGCGTTGAGGGGAAGACAGGGGGAGCAGCTTTCTTT
NA,TRBJ2-6,TRBV27,NA,CAVGTLSGANVLTF,TGTGCCGTCGGGACTCTCTCTGGGGCCAACGTCCTGACTTTC
NA,TRBJ2-7,TRBV7-2,NA,CASSSISGYEQYF,TGTGCCAGCAGCTCGATTAGCGGCTACGAGCAGTACTTC
NA,TRBJ1-5,TRBV27,NA,CASSHRDNQPQHF,TGTGCCAGCAGTCACCGGGACAATCAGCCCCAGCATTTT
NA,TRBJ2-4,TRBV11-2,NA,CASSHNIPLAHF,TGTGCCAGCAGCCATAATATCCCCCTAGCTCACTTC
NA,TRBJ2-3,TRBV5-1,NA,CASTLGRGRHRTDTQYF,TGCGCCAGCACTCTTGGCAGGGGACGACACCGCACAGATACGCAGTATTTT
TRBD2,TRBJ2-1,TRBV7-9,NA,CASSQREGKVNEQFF,TGTGCCAGCAGCCAACGGGAGGGAAAGGTCAATGAGCAGTTCTTC
NA,TRBJ1-1,TRBV7-2,NA,CASRDSRREAFF,TGTGCCAGCAGGGACAGTCGGCGAGAAGCTTTCTTT
NA,TRBJ1-5,TRBV2,few,CASSAGRSISPQHF,TGTGCCAGCAGCGCGGGACGGTCAATCAGCCCCCAGCATTTT
NA,TRBJ2-3,TRBV18,NA,CASSPRQGIDTQYF,TGTGCCAGCTCACCACGGCAGGGTATAGATACGCAGTATTTT
NA,TRBJ2-7,TRBV7-9,NA,CASSQQGYEQYF,TGTGCCAGCAGCCAACAGGGCTACGAGCAGTACTTC
TRBD2,TRBJ2-5,TRBV10-3,few,CAISLSGGETQYF,TGTGCCATCAGTCTTTCGGGAGGAGAGACCCAGTACTTC
TRBD1,TRBJ1-4,TRBV28,NA,CASSTGASAATNEKLFF,TGTGCCAGCAGTACAGGGGCGTCGGCGGCAACTAATGAAAAACTGTTTTTT
NA,TRBJ2-5,TRBV4-1,NA,CASSPGVPKTQYF,TGCGCCAGCAGCCCAGGGGTGCCCAAGACCCAGTACTTC
NA,TRBJ1-1,TRBV25-1,NA,CASSSQIYTEAFF,TGTGCCAGCAGTTCTCAGATTTACACTGAAGCTTTCTTT
TRBD2,TRBJ2-1,TRBV4-1,NA,CASSQGTSDSDEQFF,TGCGCCAGCAGCCAAGGGACTAGTGATTCGGATGAGCAGTTCTTC
TRBD2,TRBJ2-7,TRBV5-1,NA,CASSLAGGAHEQYF,TGCGCCAGCAGCTTGGCCGGGGGGGCCCACGAGCAGTACTTC
TRBD1,TRBJ1-2,TRBV28,NA,CASSFNRGGYTF,TGTGCCAGCAGTTTTAACAGGGGTGGCTACACCTTC
TRBD2,TRBJ2-5,TRBV11-2,few,CASSSIRFGGEETQYF,TGTGCCAGCAGCTCAATTAGGTTTGGGGGGGAAGAGACCCAGTACTTC
NA,TRBJ2-1,TRBV21-1,NA,CASSKFPSGRAPFSYNEQFF,TGTGCCAGCAGCAAATTCCCGAGCGGGAGGGCCCCGTTCTCCTACAATGAGCAGTTCTTC
NA,TRBJ2-3,TRBV2,NA,CASLSRAGSTDTQYF,TGTGCCAGCCTCAGCCGGGCGGGGAGCACAGATACGCAGTATTTT
NA,TRBJ1-1,TRBV18,NA,CASSGQVNTEAFF,TGTGCCAGCTCAGGGCAGGTGAACACTGAAGCTTTCTTT